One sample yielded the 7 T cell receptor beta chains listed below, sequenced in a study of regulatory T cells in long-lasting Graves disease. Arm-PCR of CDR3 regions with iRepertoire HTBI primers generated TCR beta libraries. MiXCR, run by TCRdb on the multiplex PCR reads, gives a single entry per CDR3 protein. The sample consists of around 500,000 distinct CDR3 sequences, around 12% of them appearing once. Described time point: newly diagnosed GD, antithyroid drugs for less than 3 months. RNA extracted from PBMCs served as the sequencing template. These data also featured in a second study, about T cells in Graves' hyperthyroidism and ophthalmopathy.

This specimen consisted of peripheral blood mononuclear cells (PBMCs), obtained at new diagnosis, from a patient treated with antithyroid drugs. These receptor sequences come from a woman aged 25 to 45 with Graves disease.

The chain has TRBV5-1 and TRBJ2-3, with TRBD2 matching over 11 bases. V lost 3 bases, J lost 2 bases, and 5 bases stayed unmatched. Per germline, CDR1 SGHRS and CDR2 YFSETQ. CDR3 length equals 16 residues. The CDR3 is CASSSGTSGLTDTQYF. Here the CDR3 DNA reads TGCGCCAGCAGCTCCGGGACTAGCGGACTCACAGATACGCAGTATTTT.

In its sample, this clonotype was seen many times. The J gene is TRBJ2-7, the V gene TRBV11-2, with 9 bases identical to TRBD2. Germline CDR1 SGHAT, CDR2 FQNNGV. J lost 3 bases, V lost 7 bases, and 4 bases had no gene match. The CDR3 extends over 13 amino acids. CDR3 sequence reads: CASNLAGFYEQYF. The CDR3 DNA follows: TGTGCCAGCAATCTAGCGGGATTCTACGAGCAGTACTTC.

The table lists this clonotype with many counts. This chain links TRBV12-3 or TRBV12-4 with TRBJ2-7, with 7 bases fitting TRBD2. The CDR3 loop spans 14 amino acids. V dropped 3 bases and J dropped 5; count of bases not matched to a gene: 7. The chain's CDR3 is CASSFGRRKDEQYF. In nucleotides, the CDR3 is TGTGCCAGCAGTTTCGGGAGGAGGAAGGACGAGCAGTACTTC.

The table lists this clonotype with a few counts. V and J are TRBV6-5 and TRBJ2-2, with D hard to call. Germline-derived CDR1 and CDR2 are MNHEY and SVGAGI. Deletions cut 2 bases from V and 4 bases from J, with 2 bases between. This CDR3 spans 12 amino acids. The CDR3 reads CASSYATGELFF. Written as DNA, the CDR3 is TGTGCCAGCAGTTACGCCACCGGGGAGCTGTTTTTT.

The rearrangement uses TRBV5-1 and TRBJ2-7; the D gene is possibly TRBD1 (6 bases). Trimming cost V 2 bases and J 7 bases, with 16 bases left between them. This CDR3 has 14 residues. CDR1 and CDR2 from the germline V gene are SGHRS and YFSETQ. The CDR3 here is CASSLQGAYEEQYF. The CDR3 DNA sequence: TGCGCCAGCAGCTTACAGGGAGCCTACGAAGAGCAGTACTTC. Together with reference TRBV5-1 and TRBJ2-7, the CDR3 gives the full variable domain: KAGVTQTPRYLIKTRGQQVTLSCSPISGHRSVSWYQQTPGQGLQFLFEYFSETQRNKGNFPGRFSGRQFSNSRSEMNVSTLELGDSALYLCASSLQGAYEEQYFGPGTRLTVT.

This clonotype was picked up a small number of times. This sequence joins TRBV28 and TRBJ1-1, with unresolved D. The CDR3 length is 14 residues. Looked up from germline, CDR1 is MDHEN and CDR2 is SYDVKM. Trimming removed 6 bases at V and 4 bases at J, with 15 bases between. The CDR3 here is CASSPPLSGTEAFF. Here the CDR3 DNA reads TGTGCCAGCAGCCCCCCTTTAAGTGGCACTGAAGCTTTCTTT.

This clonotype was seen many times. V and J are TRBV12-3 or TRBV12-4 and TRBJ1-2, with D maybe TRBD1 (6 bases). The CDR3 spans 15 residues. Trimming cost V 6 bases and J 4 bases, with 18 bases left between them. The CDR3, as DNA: TGTGCCAGCAGGCTGTCAGGGGAGTCTGTCTATGGCTACACCTTC. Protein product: CASRLSGESVYGYTF.